This T cell receptor beta chain stems from a study of T cells in localized non-small cell lung cancer (dated by TCRdb to the early 2020s). Context from the whole study: The study examined T cell repertoires in approximately 240 patients with early-stage NSCLC and compared tumors with uninvolved tumor-adjacent lungs. Of the NSCLC patients, around 130 were male and about 97 were female, and the mean age was approximately 64 years. The cohort consisted of roughly 240 treatment-naive NSCLC patients whose localized lung tumors had been resected.

The immunoSEQ Assay was used to sequence TCR beta CDR3 regions from DNA. Per the authors' processing: T cell density was computed as TCR beta template counts normalized to usable DNA estimated by amplifying housekeeping genes. Using the preseqR package, richness was estimated by extrapolating to 120,000 templates for tissue samples and 400,000 templates for PBMC samples. Clonality was defined as one minus Pielou's evenness. Differential abundance testing on productive amino-acid clonotypes, with a minimum total count of 5 and an alpha of 0.1, was used to identify tissue-enriched TCRs. Repertoire overlap between compartments was quantified with the Jaccard Index and Morisita Overlap Index. GLIPH grouped TCR beta CDR3s together with public tetramer-defined viral CDR3s, and a viral motif had to include at least three viral sequences and show V-gene enrichment. TCRdb retrieved this table from immuneACCESS and kept in-frame rearrangements only. Not all clones are present; in checked studies, unresolved V genes account for under half, and no reason is known for the remainder. V, J and clone size are taken as reported in that table, and D and trimming were inferred from the DNA itself. Here the sample has 100,000 or so clones; roughly 90% occur a single time. About 4% of the sample is held by the ten biggest clonotypes.

Turning to this clone: Its antigen is unknown. No much larger clone exists at a distance of one base, and base qualities are not known.

At diagnosis, peripheral blood, uninvolved tumor-adjacent lung and tumor were collected and stored as a combination of fresh-frozen and FFPE material. Blood samples were analyzed as peripheral blood mononuclear cells for TCR repertoire profiling. What the work shows at the level of the full study, not this receptor alone: The highest T cell clonality was observed in uninvolved tumor-adjacent lung, where clonality exceeded that of tumor, suggesting that antigenic responses were more focused in uninvolved tumor-adjacent lung. Because multi-region tumor sequencing was not performed, intratumor heterogeneity could not be ruled out. Of the top 100 tumor clones, a median of roughly 57 were detected in paired uninvolved adjacent lung; 28 were also among that lung's top 100. Since the design was exploratory, TCR variables were selected using unadjusted p-values with no false-discovery rate correction. Longer overall survival was associated with higher blood T cell density, whereas shorter survival was associated with higher adjacent-lung clonality.

The starting material was PBMCs, obtained before any cancer treatment. The clonotype comes from a woman aged 35 to 70 with stage II squamous cell lung carcinoma.

The encoded CDR3 is CASSLREEAFF. The nucleotide sequence reads TGTGCCAGCAGCCTCAGGGAGGAAGCTTTCTTT. The sequence joins TRBV6-1 to TRBJ1-1; a tentative D match to TRBD1 spans 5 bases. A distance of 10 bases separates the germline ends of V and J, which lose 6 bases and 8 bases respectively. The germline V gene supplies CDR1 MNHNS and CDR2 SASEGT. From the cysteine up to the phenylalanine, the CDR3 has a length of 11 residues. Only the CDR3 DNA is retained, 33 bases long and in frame from the first base.